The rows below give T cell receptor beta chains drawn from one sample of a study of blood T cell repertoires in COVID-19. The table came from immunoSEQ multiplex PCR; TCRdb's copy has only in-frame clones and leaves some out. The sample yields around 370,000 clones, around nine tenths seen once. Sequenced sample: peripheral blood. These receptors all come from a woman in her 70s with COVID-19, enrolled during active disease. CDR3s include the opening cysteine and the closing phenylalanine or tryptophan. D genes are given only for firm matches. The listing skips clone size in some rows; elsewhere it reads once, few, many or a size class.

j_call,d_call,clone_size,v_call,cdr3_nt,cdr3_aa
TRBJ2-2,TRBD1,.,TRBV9,TGTGCCAGCAGCGTAGGGCAGGGGGCGAGTACCGGGGAGCTGTTTTTT,CASSVGQGASTGELFF
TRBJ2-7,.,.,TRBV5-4,TGTGCCAGCAGCTTGGCCAGCTCCTACGAGCAGTACTTC,CASSLASSYEQYF
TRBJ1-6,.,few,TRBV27,TGTGCCAGCTCAGAAGTTTATAATTCACCCCTCCACTTT,CASSEVYNSPLHF
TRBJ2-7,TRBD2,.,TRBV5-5,TGTGCCAGCAGCTTGGCGGGGGGGCCGTACGAGCAGTACTTC,CASSLAGGPYEQYF
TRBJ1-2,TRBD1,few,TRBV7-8,TGTGCCAGCAGCCCCTCCGGGACAGGGAGAGGTGGCTATGGCTACACCTTC,CASSPSGTGRGGYGYTF
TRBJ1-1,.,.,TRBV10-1,TGCGCCAGCAGTGAGGGAACAGTAACTGAAGCTTTCTTT,CASSEGTVTEAFF
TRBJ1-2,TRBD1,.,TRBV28,TGTGCCAGCAGACCAGGGGGAGACTATGGCTACACCTTC,CASRPGGDYGYTF
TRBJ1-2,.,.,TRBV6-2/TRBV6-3,TGTGCCAGCAGTTCCCGGACCCTCTCGGGGTCCTATGGCTACACCTTC,CASSSRTLSGSYGYTF
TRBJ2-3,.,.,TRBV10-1,TGCGCCAGCAGTGATTCCCGCAGGGATCGGACGCAGTATTTT,CASSDSRRDRTQYF
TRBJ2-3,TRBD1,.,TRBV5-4,TGTGCCAGCAGCTTGACAGGGGCTCCAGATACGCAGTATTTT,CASSLTGAPDTQYF
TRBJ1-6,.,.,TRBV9,TGTGCCAGCGCCGTTGGGGGGTCAATTAATTCACCCCTCCACTTT,CASAVGGSINSPLHF
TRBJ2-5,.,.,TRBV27,TGTGCCAGCAGTTTATCCGGGAATGGGAAAGAGACCCAGTACTTC,CASSLSGNGKETQYF
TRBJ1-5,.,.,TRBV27,TGTGCCAGCAGCCCGACAGGAGTTGGCAATCAGCCCCAGCATTTT,CASSPTGVGNQPQHF
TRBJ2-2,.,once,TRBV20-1,TGCAGTGCTAGTCCCAGGGGGGCGACCGGGGAGCTGTTTTTT,CSASPRGATGELFF
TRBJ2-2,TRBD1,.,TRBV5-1,TGCGCCAGCCTGACAGGGACAGGGGGAAACACCGGGGAGCTGTTTTTT,CASLTGTGGNTGELFF
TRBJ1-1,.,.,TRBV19,TGTGCCAGTAGTATACCTGCAGGGGTGAGGACTGAAGCTTTCTTT,CASSIPAGVRTEAFF
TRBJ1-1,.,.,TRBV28,TGTGCCAGCTCATTGTCGCTGCGGGAAGCTTTCTTT,CASSLSLREAFF
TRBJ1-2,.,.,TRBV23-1,TGCGCCAGCAGTCAAAAGGGCCAGGGCTTTAACTATGGCTACACCTTC,CASSQKGQGFNYGYTF
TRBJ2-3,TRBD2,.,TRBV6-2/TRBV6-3,TGTGCCAGCAGTTACTTCCCCGGGACTAGGGTAGATACGCAGTATTTT,CASSYFPGTRVDTQYF
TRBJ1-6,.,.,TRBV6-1,TGTGCCAGCAGTGAAGTCGGAGATAATTCACCCCTCCACTTT,CASSEVGDNSPLHF
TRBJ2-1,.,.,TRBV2,TGTGCCGTTGGGGACATGAGCTCCTACAATGAGCAGTTCTTC,CAVGDMSSYNEQFF
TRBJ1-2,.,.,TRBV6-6,TGTGCCAGCGTTGTGGGAGTAAACTATGGCTACACCTTC,CASVVGVNYGYTF
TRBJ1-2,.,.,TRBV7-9,TGTGCCAGCAGTAGAAGCCGCGTCTACACCTTC,CASSRSRVYTF
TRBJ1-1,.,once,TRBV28,TGTGCCAGCAGTTCACCCAGTAACACTGAAGCTTTCTTT,CASSSPSNTEAFF
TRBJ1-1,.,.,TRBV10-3,TGTGCCATCAGCGATACCACAGGGTTTAACACTGAAGCTTTCTTT,CAISDTTGFNTEAFF
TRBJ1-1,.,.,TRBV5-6,TGTGCCAGCAGCCTGGACTGGGGGCTGGGGACTGAAGCTTTCTTT,CASSLDWGLGTEAFF
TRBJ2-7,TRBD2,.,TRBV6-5,TGTGCCAGCGGACTAGCGGGGAAGACCTACGAGCAGTACTTC,CASGLAGKTYEQYF
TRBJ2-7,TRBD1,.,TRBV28,TGTGCCAGCCGAATAGTGACAGGGGGCGCGGGCGAGCAGTACTTC,CASRIVTGGAGEQYF
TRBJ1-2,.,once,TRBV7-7,TGTGCCAGCACCCAAAGACAGATGTCGAACTATGGCTACACCTTC,CASTQRQMSNYGYTF
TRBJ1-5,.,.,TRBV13,TGTGCCAGCAGCACACACAATGCTCCAGGGACTCCCCAGCATTTT,CASSTHNAPGTPQHF
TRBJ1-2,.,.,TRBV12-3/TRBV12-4,TGTGCCAGCAGTTTAAGGCCAGGGGATGGCTACACCTTC,CASSLRPGDGYTF
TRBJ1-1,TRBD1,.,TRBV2,TGTGCCAGCAGTGAAGCGGGGACAGCGTTTGAAGCTTTCTTT,CASSEAGTAFEAFF
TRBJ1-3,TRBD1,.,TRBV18,TGTGCCAGCTCACCCGTAACAGGGGGCTCTGGAAACACCATATATTTT,CASSPVTGGSGNTIYF
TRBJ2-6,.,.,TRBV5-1,TGCGCCAGGTACTCTACAGGGTTTGGGGCCAACGTCCTGACTTTC,CARYSTGFGANVLTF
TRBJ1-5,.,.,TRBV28,TGTGCCAGCAGTTTATTTGGGGCAGCTTACCAGCCCCAGCATTTT,CASSLFGAAYQPQHF
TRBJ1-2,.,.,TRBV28,TGTGCCAGCAGTTTATTTCCTCGAGGGAGAGACTACACCTTC,CASSLFPRGRDYTF